This record concerns one TCR beta chain sequence. Its cognate antigen has yet to be identified. It has no much larger one-base neighbor in the sample; base qualities were not kept. The sample comes from a study of T cell repertoires in cytomegalovirus infection (dated by TCRdb to between 2018 and 2021). General notes on the study: The peptide stimulations were aimed at well-studied HLA-B-restricted epitopes as well as recently identified HLA-C-restricted CMV epitopes, whose presentation resists viral immunomodulation. Donor HLA type was relevant to the analysis, as public TCR beta signatures indicated carriage of CMV infection together with the matching HLA type.

Sequencing instrument: Illumina HiSeq 1500. TCRdb reanalyzed the raw reads on its own, using fastp at Q25 for trimming and MiXCR for clone calling, and kept in-frame beta chains. One record per CDR3 amino acid sequence lists the most common genes and DNA. In all, the sample holds around 770,000 distinct CDR3 sequences, and under 35% of those were seen once. The ten largest clonotypes hold approximately 14% of the sample. Reading the label with the study, this specimen's treatment or condition is: in vitro stimulation with specific CMV peptide epitopes to enrich CMV-specific T cells. Beyond this particular receptor, the publication reports: The ex vivo response was dominated by HLA-C-restricted CMV-specific TCR beta clonotypes, and the single most frequent clonotype in two of eight donors was supplied by these HLA-C-restricted clonotypes. In both this cohort and an independent cohort of 350 to 400 donors, the cumulative frequency of public TCR beta family members distinguished carriers of CMV infection plus the relevant HLA type.

The sequenced sample was cultured CD8+ T cells from PBMCs, obtained from culture after CMV antigen stimulation. The TCR comes from a human donor in good health (CMV status not recorded). Some clones in this sample may be carry-over from other donors' samples.

At the DNA level, the sequence is TGCGCCAGCAGCCTTAGGACCACAGGGGCAGGGGATACGCAGTATTTT. It specifies CASSLRTTGAGDTQYF. In this chain, TRBV4-3 is recombined with TRBJ2-3; the junction holds 7 bases that match TRBD1. Trimming removed 4 bases from V and 6 bases from J; the gene matches leave 13 bases unexplained. Taken from the germline V gene, the CDR1 and CDR2 loops are LGHNA and YSLEER. The CDR3 runs 16 amino acids, cysteine and phenylalanine included. The entry retains the CDR3 DNA only, 48 bases that are in frame from base 1.